The present entry profiles one T cell receptor beta chain with its context. The data were taken from a study of blood T cell repertoires in COVID-19. Study-wide background: Collection of acute and convalescent COVID-19 samples took place in the United States, Italy and Spain. In each case, the material was cDNA or gDNA derived from T cells, B-cell-depleted T cells, or PBMCs.

In the original workflow: The authors estimated nucleated cell counts from reference gene primer amplification. Clones were sequenced by immunoSEQ multiplex PCR, and TCRdb holds only the in-frame ones, with some missing. Clonal size and the V and J genes are those of that table, whereas D and trimming came from the DNA. The top ten clones hold around 4% of a sample with fewer than 350,000 clones, around 81% of them seen once. Germline V lookup: CDR1 SNHLY, CDR2 FYNNEI. V was shortened by 4 bases and J by 13 bases, with 8 bases between the two germline ends. This CDR3 is 10 amino acids long. The genes are TRBV2 and TRBJ2-1; D remains unclear. The sequence came from a woman aged 50 to 60 with active or convalescent COVID-19. Source material: peripheral blood. The CDR3 DNA reads as TGTGCCAGCAGTGTGCTTACACAGTTCTTC. Translating gives CASSVLTQFF.